What follows are 10 T cell receptor beta chains derived from one specimen sequenced in a study of blood T cell repertoires in COVID-19 (TCRdb year 2020). The protocol used for the library was the immunoSEQ multiplex PCR assay. In TCRdb, the immuneACCESS table is reduced to in-frame sequences with V and J assigned. These tables do not hold every clone; where another copy was compared, an unresolved V gene accounts for under half, and the others remain unexplained. This sample has fewer than 350,000 clones in its table, and around nine tenths of those were observed once. Together, the top ten hold approximately 1% of the sample. The sequencing input was PBMCs or T cells enriched from blood (not recorded which). The receptors originated from a woman aged 25 to 39 who had been exposed to COVID-19.

The gene calls are TRBV15 and TRBJ1-4; 8 bases map to TRBD1. The CDR3 runs 17 residues. Losses at the gene ends were 1 base for V and 4 bases for J; bases not matched to a gene: 8. Germline lookup yields CDR1 LNHNV and CDR2 YYDKDF (reference sequence). The CDR3 is CATSRGPTGGHNEKLFF. The CDR3 DNA is TGTGCCACCAGCAGAGGCCCTACAGGGGGGCATAATGAAAAACTGTTTTTT.

The rearrangement joins TRBV19 to TRBJ2-1; 12 nucleotides match TRBD2. CDR1 and CDR2 from the germline V gene are LNHDA and SQIVND (reference sequence). The CDR3 covers 15 residues. V was pared by 5 bases and J by 10 bases, with 9 bases of the junction left unmatched. The CDR3 spells CASSLAGGPGGEQFF. The CDR3 bases are TGTGCCAGTAGTCTAGCGGGAGGGCCGGGAGGAGAGCAGTTCTTC.

The chain employs TRBV3-1 (or the pseudogene TRBV3-2) and TRBJ2-6, with TRBD1 as a possible D gene (5 bases). The V and J ends lost 3 bases and 2 bases respectively, with 8 bases between them. This CDR3 has 15 amino acids. Germline CDR1 LGHDT, CDR2 YNNKEL (reference sequence). CDR3: CASSQGLAGANVLTF. Written as DNA, the CDR3 is TGTGCCAGCAGCCAGGGGCTCGCTGGGGCCAACGTCCTGACTTTC.

The V call is TRBV19, the J call TRBJ2-7, with D possibly TRBD1 on 7 matching bases. V gave up 5 bases and J gave up 4 bases, with 15 bases separating them. This CDR3 comprises 14 residues. The germline V gene encodes CDR1 LNHDA and CDR2 SQIVND (reference sequence). The CDR3 here is CASSARGTEYEQYF. The CDR3 DNA reads TGTGCCAGTAGTGCCAGGGGGACTGAATACGAGCAGTACTTC.

To note about this clone: The same CDR3 arises from other DNA sequences in this sample as well. The chain recombines TRBV3-1 (or the pseudogene TRBV3-2) with TRBJ1-5; TRBD1 might be the D (5 bases). Trimming stripped 4 bases from V and 1 base from J, with 8 bases between. Germline-derived CDR1 and CDR2 are LGHDT and YNNKEL (reference sequence). CDR3 size: 14 residues. CDR3 nucleotide sequence: TGTGCCAGCAGCCGCGGGGACAGCAATCAGCCCCAGCATTTT. Amino acid sequence: CASSRGDSNQPQHF.

This clone was recorded once. This chain joins TRBV27 and TRBJ2-7; 10 bases fit TRBD2. The CDR3 sequence is 14 residues long. V shed 5 bases and J 4 bases; nucleotides not matched to a gene: 5. CDR1 is MNHEY, CDR2 SMNVEV, per germline (reference sequence). CDR3 protein: CASSLAGALYEQYF. The DNA for the CDR3 is TGTGCCAGCAGTCTAGCGGGAGCGCTTTACGAGCAGTACTTC.

The chain is built from TRBV5-6 and TRBJ2-7; TRBD2 might be the D (6 bases). The CDR3 loop spans 12 amino acids. Between the trimmed V and J ends, which lost 2 bases and 3 bases, there was a span of 6 bases. Germline CDR1 reads SGHDT; CDR2 reads YYEEEE. The CDR3 sequence is CASSFGGYEQYF. The CDR3 region has the DNA TGTGCCAGCAGCTTCGGGGGCTACGAGCAGTACTTC.

J is TRBJ1-4 and V is TRBV7-8; 8 nucleotides agree with TRBD1. With V trimmed by 5 bases and J by 4 bases, 6 bases remained unmatched. The CDR3 spans 15 residues. The germline gives CDR1 SGHVS, CDR2 FQNEAQ. CDR3 DNA: TGTGCCAGCAGCCCCCGGACAGGGCTTAATGAAAAACTGTTTTTT. Encoded protein: CASSPRTGLNEKLFF.

The rearrangement joins TRBV5-1 to TRBJ2-3; TRBD2 is a possible D gene (5 bases). V lost 3 bases and J 2 bases, leaving 16 bases between the germline ends. The CDR3 spans 16 residues. The germline gives CDR1 SGHRS, CDR2 YFSETQ. CDR3 sequence (DNA): TGCGCCAGCAGCTCAAACCATAGAGGGATCACAGATACGCAGTATTTT. This encodes CASSSNHRGITDTQYF.

Written as DNA, the CDR3 is TGTGCCAGCAGCCAGGGGCTCGGAAACACCATATATTTT. Residues: CASSQGLGNTIYF. This rearrangement joins TRBV3-1 (or the pseudogene TRBV3-2) to TRBJ1-3; perhaps TRBD1 as D (5 bases). V lost 3 bases and J lost 4, with 7 bases in between. The CDR3 covers 13 residues. Germline CDR1 is LGHDT and CDR2 is YNNKEL (reference sequence).